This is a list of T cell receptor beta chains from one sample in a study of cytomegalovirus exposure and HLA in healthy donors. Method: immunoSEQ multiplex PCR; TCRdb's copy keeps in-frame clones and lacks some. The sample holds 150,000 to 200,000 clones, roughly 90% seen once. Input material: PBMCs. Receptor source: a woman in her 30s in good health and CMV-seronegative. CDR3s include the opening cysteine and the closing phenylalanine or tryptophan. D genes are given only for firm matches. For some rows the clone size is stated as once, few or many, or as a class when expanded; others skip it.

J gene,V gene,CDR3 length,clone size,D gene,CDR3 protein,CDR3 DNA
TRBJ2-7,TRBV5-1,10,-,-,CASRPVLARF,TGCGCCAGCAGACCGGTACTGGCGCGCTTC
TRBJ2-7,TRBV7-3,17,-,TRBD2,CASSFPGRVVSSYEQYF,TGTGCCAGCAGCTTCCCGGGGAGGGTGGTGAGCTCCTACGAGCAGTACTTC
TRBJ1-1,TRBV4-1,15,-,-,CASSQRGAMDTEAFF,TGCGCCAGCAGCCAGCGAGGGGCTATGGACACTGAAGCTTTCTTT
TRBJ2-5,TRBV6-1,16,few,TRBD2,CASSEGSGGPQETQYF,TGTGCCAGCAGTGAAGGAAGCGGGGGGCCACAAGAGACCCAGTACTTC
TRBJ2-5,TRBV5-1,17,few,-,CASSLGLDGVDQETQYF,TGCGCCAGCAGCTTGGGATTAGACGGGGTGGACCAAGAGACCCAGTACTTC
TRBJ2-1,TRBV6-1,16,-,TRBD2,CASSASSGRSYNEQFF,TGTGCCAGCAGTGCCTCTAGCGGGAGGTCCTACAATGAGCAGTTCTTC
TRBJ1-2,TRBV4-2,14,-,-,CASSQAVWGRGYTF,TGTGCCAGCAGCCAAGCCGTGTGGGGTAGGGGCTACACCTTC
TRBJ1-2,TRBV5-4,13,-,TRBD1,CASSSSGGSGYTF,TGTGCCAGCAGCAGTTCAGGGGGCTCTGGCTACACCTTC
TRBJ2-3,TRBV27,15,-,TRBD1,CASSFGQGSTDTQYF,TGTGCCAGCAGTTTCGGACAGGGGAGCACAGATACGCAGTATTTT
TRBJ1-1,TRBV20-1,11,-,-,CSASFPTEAFF,TGCAGTGCTAGTTTCCCCACTGAAGCTTTCTTT
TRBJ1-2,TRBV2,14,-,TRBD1,CASLPGQGDYGYTF,TGTGCCAGCCTTCCAGGACAGGGTGACTATGGCTACACCTTC
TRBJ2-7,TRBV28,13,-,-,CASTYSGAYEQYF,TGTGCCAGCACCTACTCAGGGGCATACGAGCAGTACTTC
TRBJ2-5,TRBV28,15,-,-,CASSLTGALEETQYF,TGTGCCAGCAGTTTAACGGGAGCTCTGGAAGAGACCCAGTACTTC
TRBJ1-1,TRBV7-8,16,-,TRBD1,CASSLTITGVYTEAFF,TGTGCCAGCAGCCTTACGATTACAGGGGTGTACACTGAAGCTTTCTTT
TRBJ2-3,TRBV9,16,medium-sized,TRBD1,CASGNPKDRPTDTQYF,TGTGCCAGCGGAAATCCAAAGGACAGGCCCACAGATACGCAGTATTTT
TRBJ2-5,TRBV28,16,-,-,CASSLPEGDLQETQYF,TGTGCCAGCAGCTTGCCGGAAGGGGACTTGCAAGAGACCCAGTACTTC
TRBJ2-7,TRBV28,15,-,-,CASSLTAGELGEQYF,TGTGCCAGCAGTTTAACGGCAGGGGAGTTGGGCGAGCAGTACTTC
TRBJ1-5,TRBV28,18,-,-,CASSHDLGAGDSNQPQHF,TGTGCCAGCAGCCACGACCTCGGGGCAGGGGATAGCAATCAGCCCCAGCATTTT
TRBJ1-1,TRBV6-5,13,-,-,CATRDGVGTEAFF,TGTGCTACCAGGGATGGGGTCGGGACTGAAGCTTTCTTT
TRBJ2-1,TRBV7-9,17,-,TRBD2,CASSQSVGGRVYNEQFF,TGTGCCAGCAGCCAGAGTGTGGGCGGGAGGGTCTACAATGAGCAGTTCTTC
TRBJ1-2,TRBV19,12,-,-,CASGRTGDGYTF,TGTGCCAGTGGGAGAACGGGGGACGGCTACACCTTC
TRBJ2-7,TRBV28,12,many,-,CASSQRAGEQYF,TGTGCCAGCAGTCAAAGGGCGGGAGAGCAGTACTTC
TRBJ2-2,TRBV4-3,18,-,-,CASSQDNSGVTPSGELFF,TGCGCCAGCAGCCAAGATAACTCAGGCGTAACGCCCTCCGGGGAGCTGTTTTTT
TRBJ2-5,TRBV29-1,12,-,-,CSVDPGAETQYF,TGCAGCGTTGACCCGGGGGCAGAGACCCAGTACTTC
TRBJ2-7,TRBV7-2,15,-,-,CASSLATQTPYEQYF,TGTGCCAGCAGCTTAGCGACACAGACTCCCTACGAGCAGTACTTC
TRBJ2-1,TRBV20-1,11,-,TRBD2,CSASLAEEQFF,TGCAGTGCTAGCCTAGCGGAAGAGCAGTTCTTC
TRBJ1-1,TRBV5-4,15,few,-,CASIKSQGERTEAFF,TGTGCCAGCATTAAGTCGCAGGGAGAGCGGACTGAAGCTTTCTTT
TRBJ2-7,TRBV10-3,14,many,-,CAISETGQGYEQYF,TGTGCCATCAGCGAGACGGGGCAGGGCTACGAGCAGTACTTC
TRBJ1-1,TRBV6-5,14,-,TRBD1,CASRPGTANTEAFF,TGTGCCAGCAGACCTGGGACAGCGAACACTGAAGCTTTCTTT
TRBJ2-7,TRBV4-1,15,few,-,CASSQQELGSYEQYF,TGCGCCAGCAGCCAACAGGAATTGGGCTCCTACGAGCAGTACTTC
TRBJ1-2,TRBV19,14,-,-,CASRSGVAFYGYTF,TGTGCCAGTAGGTCGGGGGTGGCCTTCTATGGCTACACCTTC
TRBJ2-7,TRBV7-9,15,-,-,CASSLVPGLDYEQYF,TGTGCCAGCAGCTTAGTCCCAGGCTTAGACTACGAGCAGTACTTC
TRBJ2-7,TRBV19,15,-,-,CASSIGEGGTYEQYF,TGTGCCAGTAGTATAGGAGAGGGGGGTACCTACGAGCAGTACTTC
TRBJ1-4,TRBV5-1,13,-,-,CASKRTAGEKLFF,TGCGCCAGTAAGAGGACCGCGGGTGAAAAACTGTTTTTT
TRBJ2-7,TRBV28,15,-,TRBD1,CASSSPGTGIYEQYF,TGTGCCAGCAGTTCCCCCGGGACAGGGATCTACGAGCAGTACTTC
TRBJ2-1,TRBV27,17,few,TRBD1,CASSFRDGTDNYNEQFF,TGTGCCAGCAGTTTTCGGGATGGGACAGATAACTACAATGAGCAGTTCTTC
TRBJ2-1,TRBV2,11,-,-,CAIQGGSEQFF,TGTGCCATTCAGGGGGGAAGTGAGCAGTTCTTC
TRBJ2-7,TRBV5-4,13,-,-,CASSSDSSYEQYF,TGTGCCAGCAGCTCGGACTCCTCCTACGAGCAGTACTTC
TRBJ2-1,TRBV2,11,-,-,CASSPLSEQFF,TGTGCCAGCAGCCCTTTAAGTGAGCAGTTCTTC
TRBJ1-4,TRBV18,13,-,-,CASSTGRGEKLFF,TGTGCCAGCTCAACGGGCAGAGGTGAAAAACTGTTTTTT
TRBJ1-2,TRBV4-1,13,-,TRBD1,CASSQGDSYGYTF,TGCGCCAGCAGCCAAGGGGACAGCTATGGCTACACCTTC
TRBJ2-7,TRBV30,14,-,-,CAWSLGTGIYEQYF,TGTGCCTGGAGCCTCGGGACGGGGATCTACGAGCAGTACTTC
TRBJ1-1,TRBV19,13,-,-,CATLPRGNTEAFF,TGTGCCACCCTGCCCAGGGGTAACACTGAAGCTTTCTTT
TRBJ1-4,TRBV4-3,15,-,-,CASSQDRSRWEKLFF,TGCGCCAGCAGCCAAGATCGGTCCCGGTGGGAAAAACTGTTTTTT
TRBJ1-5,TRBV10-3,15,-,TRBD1,CAISESGTGYQPQHF,TGTGCCATCAGTGAGTCCGGGACAGGATATCAGCCCCAGCATTTT
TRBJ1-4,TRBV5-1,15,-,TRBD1,CASSLAGDRNEKLFF,TGCGCCAGCAGCTTGGCCGGGGACAGGAATGAAAAACTGTTTTTT
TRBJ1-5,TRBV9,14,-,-,CASSVGNSNQPQHF,TGTGCCAGCAGCGTAGGCAACAGCAATCAGCCCCAGCATTTT
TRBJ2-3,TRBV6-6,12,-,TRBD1,CASRQGADTQYF,TGTGCCAGCAGGCAGGGGGCCGATACGCAGTATTTT